The rows below give T cell receptor beta chains drawn from one sample of a study of response to subunit inactivated influenza vaccine. One entry per CDR3 protein results from TCRdb running MiXCR on the RT-PCR reads. The table lists over 150,000 distinct CDR3 sequences, roughly an eighth of them singletons. The material sequenced was CD8+ T cells sorted from PBMCs, taken around 5 days after vaccination. These receptors came from a man in his fifties who received an inactivated influenza vaccine. CDR3s include the opening cysteine and the closing phenylalanine or tryptophan. The D gene is left open where the match is weak. Clone size, where shown, is once, few, many, or a class for clones that have expanded.

CDR3nt,CDR3aa,abundance,j_gene,d_gene,v_gene
TGTGCCAGCAGCTTTGCGGCGGGAGCCCTCCATGAGCAGTACTTC,CASSFAAGALHEQYF,few,TRBJ2-7,TRBD2,TRBV11-1
TGTGCCAGTAGTATAGCCCTAGTGGACGAGCAGTACTTC,CASSIALVDEQYF,few,TRBJ2-7,-,TRBV19
TGCGCCAGCAGCCAAGACCTTCGGGGACGGACTAGCACAGATACGCAGTATTTT,CASSQDLRGRTSTDTQYF,-,TRBJ2-3,-,TRBV4-3
TGTGCCAGCAGTACGGGACTCCTTAACGAGCAGTTCTTC,CASSTGLLNEQFF,-,TRBJ2-1,-,TRBV12-3/TRBV12-4
TGTGCCATCAGTGAGTTTCCGGGACAGGAGTACAATGAGCAGTTCTTC,CAISEFPGQEYNEQFF,-,TRBJ2-1,TRBD1,TRBV10-3
TGCAGCGTTGAAACCCGGGACCGCCTAACCTACGAGCAGTACTTC,CSVETRDRLTYEQYF,few,TRBJ2-7,-,TRBV29-1
TGTGCCAGCAGTACCGGGGGGCTTACCTACAATGAGCAGTTCTTC,CASSTGGLTYNEQFF,once,TRBJ2-1,-,TRBV2
TGTGCCAGCAGTTTAGACAGGGCCCACGAGCAGTACTTC,CASSLDRAHEQYF,-,TRBJ2-7,TRBD1,TRBV28
TGTGCCAGCAGCGTAGCAGTCGGGGGCTCCTACGAGCAGTACTTC,CASSVAVGGSYEQYF,few,TRBJ2-7,-,TRBV9
TGCAGTGCGAGAGAAGGGAGCGCCTACGAGCAGTACTTC,CSAREGSAYEQYF,-,TRBJ2-7,-,TRBV20-1
TGCGCCAGCAGCTTGGAGCCGGGGGCTGGAGAGACCCAGTACTTC,CASSLEPGAGETQYF,-,TRBJ2-5,-,TRBV5-1
TGTGCCAGCAGTTCAGCCGGGACACCGAACACTGAAGCTTTCTTT,CASSSAGTPNTEAFF,-,TRBJ1-1,-,TRBV12-3/TRBV12-4
TGTGCGGGACAGCGCCAAACCTACGAGCAGTACTTC,CAGQRQTYEQYF,-,TRBJ2-7,TRBD1,TRBV7-6
TGCAGCGTTGAAGTATGGCTAGCGGGATCCTTCACCGGGGAGCTGTTTTTT,CSVEVWLAGSFTGELFF,few,TRBJ2-2,TRBD2,TRBV29-1
TGCAGCGCCCTGAGACAGGACTCTTACGAGCAGTACTTC,CSALRQDSYEQYF,few,TRBJ2-7,-,TRBV29-1
TGCGCCAGCAGCCAATTCTATGAAGACTACAATGAGCAGTTCTTC,CASSQFYEDYNEQFF,-,TRBJ2-1,-,TRBV4-1
TGTGCCAGCAGCTTATATGGAAGTAAACTGTTTTTT,CASSLYGSKLFF,few,TRBJ1-4,-,TRBV7-9
TGTGCCAGCAGTTTATCTAGCGGCCTGAGCTCCTACGAGCAGTACTTC,CASSLSSGLSSYEQYF,-,TRBJ2-7,-,TRBV27
TGTGCCAGCAGCCCCCGGGGGGGGCTCCTTAGCTCCTACAATGAGCAGTTCTTC,CASSPRGGLLSSYNEQFF,-,TRBJ2-1,TRBD2,TRBV7-6
TGCGCCAGCAGCTATCCCGGGACAGGGAACTATGGCTACACCTTC,CASSYPGTGNYGYTF,many,TRBJ1-2,TRBD1,TRBV5-1
TGTGCCATCAGTGAGTCGGCCCGGGGACTTACGCAGTATTTT,CAISESARGLTQYF,many,TRBJ2-3,-,TRBV10-3
TGCGCCAGCAGCTTGGCCAATATTGGAAACTATGGCTACACCTTC,CASSLANIGNYGYTF,many,TRBJ1-2,-,TRBV5-1
TGCGCCAGCAGCCAAATCGAGGCCCCGGGGAGTAATGAGCAGTTCTTC,CASSQIEAPGSNEQFF,many,TRBJ2-1,-,TRBV4-3
TGTGCCAGCAGTTACTCTGGCAATGGCTACACCTTC,CASSYSGNGYTF,few,TRBJ1-2,-,TRBV6-2/TRBV6-3
TGTGCCAGCACCCCAGTAGCGGGGGCCTACGAGCAGTACTTC,CASTPVAGAYEQYF,-,TRBJ2-7,TRBD2,TRBV6-2/TRBV6-3
TGTGCCGGCAGTCCCCGGACAGGCGACTATGGCTACGACACCTTC,CAGSPRTGDYGYDTF,-,TRBJ1-2,TRBD1,TRBV12-3/TRBV12-4
TGTGCCAGCAGTAAATTGGACAGGGGATCCTACAATGAGCAGTTCTTC,CASSKLDRGSYNEQFF,-,TRBJ2-1,TRBD1,TRBV25-1
TGTGCCAGCAGCTCAGTAGCGGGGGGGTCCCTTCGCTACGAGCAGTACTTC,CASSSVAGGSLRYEQYF,few,TRBJ2-7,TRBD2,TRBV12-3/TRBV12-4
TGTGCCAGCAGTTCCGGACTAGTCCCCTACAATGAGCAGTTCTTC,CASSSGLVPYNEQFF,-,TRBJ2-1,TRBD2,TRBV12-3/TRBV12-4
TGTGCCAGCAGCCAAGAGTTAAGGGGATACAATGAGCAGTTCTTC,CASSQELRGYNEQFF,few,TRBJ2-1,-,TRBV4-2
TGCGCCAGCAGCTTAACGCGGGGCGCAGGGAACACTGAAGCTTTCTTT,CASSLTRGAGNTEAFF,-,TRBJ1-1,-,TRBV5-1
TGTGCCAGCAGCCTGAACAGGGACTCGGCCTACAATGAGCAGTTCTTC,CASSLNRDSAYNEQFF,few,TRBJ2-1,-,TRBV4-2
TGCAGCGTTGAAGATCTTGGGGGGGGAAAGAGATACGAGCAGTACTTC,CSVEDLGGGKRYEQYF,-,TRBJ2-7,TRBD2,TRBV29-1